Listed below are T cell receptor beta chains from one sample, sequenced in a study of molecular identifiers for immune sequencing clone quantification. Using its own MiXCR run on the PCR reads, TCRdb lists one record per CDR3 protein. The sample includes some 320,000 distinct CDR3 sequences, 24% seen only once; the top ten take 0.65% to 0.95%. Material: naive CD8+ T cells from blood, with Jurkat cell RNA spiked in. The receptors originated from a human donor in good health. Some libraries in this study had Jurkat cell RNA spiked in. Each CDR3 is given with its conserved first and last residue. D genes are given only for firm matches. A clone size is listed for some rows: how often the clone was seen (once, few, many), or a class if it is expanded.

size,J,V,D,CDR3,DNA
NA,TRBJ2-3,TRBV4-3,TRBD1,CASSQRTGGTDTQYF,TGCGCCAGCAGCCAACGGACAGGCGGCACAGATACGCAGTATTTT
NA,TRBJ1-1,TRBV2,NA,CASSDRIMNPAAFF,TGTGCCAGCAGTGATAGGATTATGAACCCTGCAGCTTTCTTT
many,TRBJ2-2,TRBV12-3/TRBV12-4,NA,CASSFPRDGTGELFF,TGTGCCAGCAGTTTTCCCAGGGATGGGACCGGGGAGCTGTTTTTT
NA,TRBJ2-7,TRBV28,NA,CASNNHRGGFSYEQYF,TGTGCCAGCAATAACCACAGGGGGGGGTTTAGCTACGAGCAGTACTTC
NA,TRBJ1-2,TRBV4-3,NA,CASSQANREDYGYTF,TGCGCCAGCAGCCAAGCTAACAGGGAAGACTATGGCTACACCTTC
few,TRBJ2-7,TRBV7-6,TRBD2,CASSWAGVGNEQYF,TGTGCCAGCAGCTGGGCGGGAGTAGGGAACGAGCAGTACTTC
few,TRBJ2-5,TRBV29-1,NA,CSVVQSWRETQYF,TGCAGCGTTGTCCAATCTTGGCGAGAGACCCAGTACTTC
few,TRBJ2-5,TRBV6-6,NA,CASGGVQETQYF,TGTGCCAGCGGCGGGGTACAAGAGACCCAGTACTTC
few,TRBJ1-1,TRBV5-6,NA,CASSLSGSGAFF,TGTGCCAGCAGCTTGTCCGGATCTGGGGCTTTCTTT
NA,TRBJ1-2,TRBV4-1,TRBD1,CASTWTGGTNYGYTF,TGCGCCAGCACTTGGACAGGGGGCACTAACTATGGCTACACCTTC
NA,TRBJ2-1,TRBV7-2,TRBD1,CASSLLYPKTPGQTYNEQFF,TGTGCCAGCAGCTTACTTTACCCGAAGACCCCGGGACAGACCTACAATGAGCAGTTCTTC
NA,TRBJ2-7,TRBV19,NA,CASSGGFEEQYF,TGTGCCAGTAGTGGAGGCTTCGAAGAGCAGTACTTC
NA,TRBJ2-3,TRBV5-1,TRBD2,CASSIGTSGILDTQYF,TGCGCCAGCAGCATAGGGACTAGCGGGATCTTAGATACGCAGTATTTT
NA,TRBJ2-3,TRBV4-1,NA,CASSQEWAKDTQYF,TGCGCCAGCAGCCAAGAATGGGCGAAGGATACGCAGTATTTT
few,TRBJ2-7,TRBV4-3,TRBD1,CASSQSWGYRGLSDEQYF,TGCGCCAGCAGCCAAAGCTGGGGGTACAGGGGGTTGAGTGACGAGCAGTACTTC
many,TRBJ2-1,TRBV5-1,NA,CASSTSRRGYNEQFF,TGCGCCAGCAGCACATCCCGGCGGGGTTACAATGAGCAGTTCTTC
few,TRBJ1-5,TRBV20-1,TRBD1,CSANPRTGRQPQHF,TGCAGTGCCAATCCAAGGACAGGGAGGCAGCCCCAGCATTTT
NA,TRBJ2-7,TRBV7-9,NA,CASSSMIYEQCF,TGTGCCAGCAGCTCGATGATTTACGAGCAGTGCTTC
many,TRBJ2-3,TRBV7-9,TRBD1,CASSLSGQETDTQYF,TGTGCCAGCAGCTTATCGGGACAGGAGACAGATACGCAGTATTTT
NA,TRBJ2-2,TRBV28,TRBD2,CASSLGLAGGPRTGELFF,TGTGCCAGCAGTTTAGGACTAGCGGGAGGGCCGCGTACCGGGGAGCTGTTTTTT
NA,TRBJ2-5,TRBV24-1,NA,CASSDPTQGSSETQYF,TGTGCCTCCAGTGATCCAACCCAGGGGTCGTCAGAGACCCAGTACTTC
many,TRBJ2-3,TRBV7-2,NA,CASRLNDRNVDTQYF,TGTGCCAGCAGGCTTAACGACAGGAACGTAGATACGCAGTATTTT
NA,TRBJ2-1,TRBV6-2/TRBV6-3,TRBD2,CASSYESLAGEGEQFF,TGTGCCAGCAGTTACGAGTCACTAGCGGGAGAGGGGGAGCAGTTCTTC
NA,TRBJ2-3,TRBV14,NA,CASSQDGLLLDTQYF,TGTGCCAGCAGCCAAGATGGACTTCTCTTGGATACGCAGTATTTT
many,TRBJ2-1,TRBV7-2,TRBD1,CASSPWTGTYNEQFF,TGTGCCAGCAGCCCCTGGACAGGGACCTACAATGAGCAGTTCTTC
many,TRBJ2-3,TRBV11-2,NA,CASSSLADGGDTQYF,TGTGCCAGCAGCTCCCTGGCCGACGGGGGAGATACGCAGTATTTT
few,TRBJ2-1,TRBV30,TRBD1,CAWSVLTGGYNEQFF,TGTGCCTGGAGTGTACTAACAGGGGGGTACAATGAGCAGTTCTTC
NA,TRBJ2-7,TRBV19,NA,CANSIGTGYNEQHF,TGTGCCAATAGTATTGGTACAGGGTACAACGAGCAGCACTTC
few,TRBJ2-7,TRBV7-2,NA,CASSMGGNYEQYF,TGTGCCAGCAGCATGGGGGGAAACTACGAGCAGTACTTC
few,TRBJ1-1,TRBV4-1,TRBD1,CASSQEDRDHTEAFF,TGCGCCAGCAGCCAAGAGGACAGGGACCACACTGAAGCTTTCTTT
many,TRBJ2-5,TRBV15,NA,CATRKDSYQETQYF,TGTGCCACCAGAAAGGACAGCTACCAAGAGACCCAGTACTTC
many,TRBJ2-2,TRBV30,NA,CAWSPVKTGRRTGELFF,TGTGCCTGGAGTCCAGTGAAGACGGGACGTAGGACCGGGGAGCTGTTTTTT
many,TRBJ2-7,TRBV5-1,NA,CASSLSSYEQYF,TGTGCCAGCAGCCTAAGCTCCTACGAGCAGTACTTC
NA,TRBJ2-3,TRBV28,TRBD1,CASSLPGTETETQYF,TGTGCCAGCAGTTTGCCCGGGACAGAGACAGAAACGCAGTATTTT
NA,TRBJ2-7,TRBV5-6,NA,CACSSPYEQYF,TGTGCCTGCAGCTCCCCATACGAGCAGTACTTC
many,TRBJ2-3,TRBV5-6,TRBD2,CASSPEVAGGRTDTQYF,TGTGCCAGCAGCCCCGAGGTAGCGGGAGGGCGTACAGATACGCAGTATTTT
NA,TRBJ1-4,TRBV19,NA,CASSPAWPKANEKLLF,TGTGCCAGTAGTCCAGCCTGGCCGAAGGCTAATGAAAAACTGTTGTTT
few,TRBJ1-1,TRBV6-2/TRBV6-3,NA,CASRVGSAEAFF,TGTGCCAGCAGGGTCGGGTCTGCTGAAGCTTTCTTT
many,TRBJ2-7,TRBV27,NA,CASSLSGALYF,TGTGCCAGCAGTTTATCAGGGGCGCTCTACTTC
many,TRBJ1-5,TRBV28,NA,CASSSDRHESPQHF,TGTGCCAGCAGTTCCGACAGGCACGAGTCGCCCCAGCATTTT
once,TRBJ2-3,TRBV20-1,TRBD1,CSAPSPQGVQADTQYF,TGCAGTGCCCCTAGTCCCCAGGGGGTACAAGCAGATACGCAGTATTTT
NA,TRBJ2-7,TRBV6-2/TRBV6-3,NA,CASSYGGGGYEQYF,TGTGCCAGCAGTTATGGAGGGGGAGGATACGAGCAGTACTTC
NA,TRBJ1-6,TRBV11-2,NA,CASRPPGASYNSPPHF,TGTGCCAGCAGACCTCCGGGAGCCTCCTATAATTCACCCCCCCACTTT
NA,TRBJ2-7,TRBV13,NA,CASSLGRVRERYF,TGTGCCAGCAGCTTAGGCAGGGTGAGAGAGCGGTACTTC
NA,TRBJ2-7,TRBV6-1,NA,CASRNYEQYF,TGTGCCAGCAGAAACTACGAGCAGTACTTC
many,TRBJ1-5,TRBV6-2/TRBV6-3,TRBD1,CASSIGQGTNQPQHF,TGTGCCAGCAGTATTGGACAGGGGACCAATCAGCCCCAGCATTTT
many,TRBJ2-1,TRBV7-9,NA,CASSFGTPGEQFF,TGTGCCAGCAGCTTTGGCACCCCTGGGGAGCAGTTCTTC
many,TRBJ1-1,TRBV5-8,TRBD1,CASSWRDRGRTEAFF,TGTGCCAGCTCCTGGCGGGACAGGGGTCGCACTGAAGCTTTCTTT
few,TRBJ2-3,TRBV12-2,NA,CASRQAETEPLTDTQYF,TGTGCAAGTCGCCAAGCAGAGACAGAACCCCTAACAGATACGCAGTATTTT
NA,TRBJ2-3,TRBV30,NA,CAWSWPSVIQYF,TGTGCCTGGAGTTGGCCTAGCGTTATTCAGTATTTT
few,TRBJ1-1,TRBV7-9,NA,CASSFPSGSEAFF,TGTGCCAGCAGCTTCCCAAGTGGCTCTGAAGCTTTCTTT
few,TRBJ2-1,TRBV7-9,TRBD2,CASSQHSGSQGDEQFF,TGTGCCAGCAGCCAACATAGCGGGAGTCAGGGGGATGAGCAGTTCTTC
NA,TRBJ2-6,TRBV4-2,NA,CASSQQGGAANVLTF,TGTGCCAGCAGCCAACAAGGCGGCGCCGCCAACGTCCTGACTTTC
few,TRBJ2-1,TRBV28,NA,CASSYRGFNEQFF,TGTGCCAGCAGTTATAGGGGGTTCAATGAGCAGTTCTTC
NA,TRBJ2-7,TRBV11-2,TRBD1,CASSLVGTAAYEQYF,TGTGCCAGCAGCTTAGTGGGGACAGCTGCCTACGAGCAGTACTTC
few,TRBJ1-5,TRBV6-1,NA,CASSGDTGQPQHF,TGTGCCAGCAGTGGGGACACCGGTCAGCCCCAGCATTTT
few,TRBJ2-5,TRBV20-1,TRBD2,CSARDSMTSGIQETQYF,TGCAGTGCTAGAGATTCCATGACTAGCGGAATCCAAGAGACCCAGTACTTC
NA,TRBJ2-7,TRBV4-3,TRBD2,CASSQDGAGVYEQYF,TGCGCCAGCAGCCAAGACGGGGCGGGGGTCTACGAGCAGTACTTC
many,TRBJ1-1,TRBV7-9,NA,CASSLGQGILGAEAFF,TGTGCCAGCAGCTTAGGGCAGGGGATTTTGGGCGCTGAAGCTTTCTTT